This T cell receptor beta chain was captured by sequencing in a study of T cell changes during pregnancy in multiple sclerosis. This table comes from immunoSEQ multiplex PCR, and its TCRdb copy is limited to in-frame clones, with some not included. The sample shows about 18,000 clones, more than 70% of them seen only once. The CDR3 covers 16 residues. Germline CDR1 and CDR2: SGHDT and YYEEEE. The V end lost 2 bases, the J end lost 0 bases, and 12 bases lay between the germline ends. The sequencing here drew on CD4+ T cells from peripheral blood mononuclear cells, taken in the first trimester of pregnancy. The sequence was obtained from a female donor in good health, enrolled as a control in a pregnancy study. The chain joins TRBV5-6 to TRBJ2-1; D ambiguous. The CDR3: CASSFSTLSSYNEQFF. CDR3 nucleotide sequence: TGTGCCAGCAGCTTTTCCACCCTCAGCTCCTACAATGAGCAGTTCTTC.